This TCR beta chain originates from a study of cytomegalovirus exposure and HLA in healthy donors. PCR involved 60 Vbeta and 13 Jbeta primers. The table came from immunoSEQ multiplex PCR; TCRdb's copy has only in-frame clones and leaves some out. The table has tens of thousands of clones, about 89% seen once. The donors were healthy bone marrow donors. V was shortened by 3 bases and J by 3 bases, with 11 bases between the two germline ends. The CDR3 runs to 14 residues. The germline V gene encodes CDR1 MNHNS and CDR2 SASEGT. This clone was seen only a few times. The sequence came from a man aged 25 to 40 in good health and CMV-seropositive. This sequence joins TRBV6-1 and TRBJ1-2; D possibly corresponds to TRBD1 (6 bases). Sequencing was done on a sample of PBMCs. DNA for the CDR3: TGTGCCAGCAGTGACGACAGGAGATACTATGGCTACACCTTC. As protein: CASSDDRRYYGYTF.